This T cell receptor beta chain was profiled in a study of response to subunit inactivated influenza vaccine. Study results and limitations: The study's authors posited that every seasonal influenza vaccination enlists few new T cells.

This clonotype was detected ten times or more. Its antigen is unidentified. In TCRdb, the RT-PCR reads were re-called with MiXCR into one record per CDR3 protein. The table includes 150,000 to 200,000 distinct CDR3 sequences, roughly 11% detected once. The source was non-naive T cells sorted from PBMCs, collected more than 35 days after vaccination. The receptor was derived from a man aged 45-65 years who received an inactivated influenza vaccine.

The CDR3 nucleotides are TGTGCCAGCAGCTTACCAGGCTCCTACGAGCAGTACTTC. Protein sequence: CASSLPGSYEQYF. V usage is TRBV7-2 and J usage is TRBJ2-7; D is ambiguous. The CDR3 length is 13 residues. V lost 2 bases and J 0 bases, leaving 5 bases between the germline ends. CDR1 and CDR2 (germline): SGHTA, FQGNSA.